The sequence of this T cell receptor (beta chain) was determined in a study of post-analysis software for immune sequencing data. This clonotype was detected only a few times. What it binds is not known. General study points: Patients had higher frequencies than controls of five or six TRBV segments, including TRBV5-6, TRBV5-1 and TRBV20-1. Comparison with controls showed significantly lower normalized Chao1 diversity in multiple sclerosis patients.

The length of the CDR3 is 14 residues. V gave up 3 bases and J gave up 0 bases, with 8 bases separating them. Carried by the TCR beta cDNA libraries were unique molecular identifiers. T cells numbering 1 to 10 million yielded cDNA molecules that totaled approximately 500,000. TCRdb redid the calling of the PCR reads with MiXCR, one entry per CDR3 protein. The sample carries hundreds of thousands of distinct CDR3 sequences, 55% to 70% recorded once. Sequencing was performed on blood. The source is a girl aged 2-10 years with multiple sclerosis. V gene TRBV12-3 or TRBV12-4 combines with J gene TRBJ1-2; tentative D call: TRBD1 (5 bases). The chain's CDR3 is CASSFGGSNYGYTF. CDR3 nucleotides: TGTGCCAGCAGTTTTGGGGGGTCTAACTATGGCTACACCTTC.